This T cell receptor beta chain is from a study of monozygotic twins with inflammatory bowel disease. Germline-derived CDR1 and CDR2 are SGHRS and YFSETQ. This CDR3 is 15 amino acids long. TCRdb reworked the 5' RACE reads into one entry per CDR3 protein, no DNA. This listing includes about 210,000 distinct CDR3 sequences. The study, taken as a whole, reports: Patient-to-patient differences in immunosuppressive treatment may have added variability to the repertoires. The authors found no support for a single strong IBD-associated signal or clonotype. Compared with healthy co-twins, IBD patients showed reduced TCRbeta repertoire diversity by inverse Simpson.

A word on this clonotype: The antigen is undetermined.

This rearrangement joins TRBV5-1 to TRBJ2-5; TCRdb indicates TRBD2, and absent DNA this call remains unverified. The sample comprised blood. The clonotype was recovered from a human donor with ulcerative colitis or Crohn's disease, or a healthy co-twin of an affected twin (not recorded which). Here the CDR3 reads CASSLAQIGRETQYF.